The 32 T cell receptor beta chains below all came from one sample that was sequenced in a study of identical twins' blood T cells (dated by TCRdb to 2012 to 2014). Receptor libraries were prepared by 5' RACE. The instrument was an Illumina Genome Analyzer IIx. TCRdb trimmed the raw reads at Q25, called clones with MiXCR and kept productive beta chains. Entries that share a CDR3 protein sequence are merged under the most common genes and DNA. The sample table shows fewer than 450,000 distinct CDR3 sequences, and roughly 30% are seen once. The top ten clonotypes cover 6.1% of the sample. Source material: PBMCs. Receptors originate from a woman between 18 and 49 years old in good health.

This clonotype was detected ten times or more. The gene calls are TRBV20-1 and TRBJ2-1; 10 nucleotides agree with TRBD1. Trimming took 6 bases from V and 6 from J; bases not matched to a gene: 8. The CDR3 sequence is 14 residues long. Germline assignment: CDR1 DFQATT and CDR2 SNEGSKA (reference sequence). DNA of the CDR3: TGCAGTGCCCTACCGGGACAGGGGTTCAATGAGCAGTTCTTC. This gives the protein CSALPGQGFNEQFF.

V and J are TRBV10-1 and TRBJ2-3; D unclear. Germline assignment: CDR1 WNHNN and CDR2 SYGVQD (reference sequence). Trimming pared 8 bases from V and 1 base from J, leaving 16 bases between. This CDR3 has 15 amino acids. The CDR3 reads CASQLGPHRTDTQYF. For the CDR3, the DNA is TGCGCCAGCCAACTGGGCCCTCACCGCACAGATACGCAGTATTTT.

In this sample, this clonotype turned up a few times. This chain links TRBV13 with TRBJ1-1; D unclear. The length of the CDR3 is 14 residues. Germline CDR1 is PRHDT and CDR2 is FYEKMQ (reference sequence). V was trimmed by 5 bases and J by 4 bases, leaving 14 bases between them. This CDR3 is CASSGSRRGTEAFF. CDR3 DNA: TGTGCCAGCAGCGGATCACGTCGGGGCACTGAAGCTTTCTTT.

V usage is TRBV7-9 and J usage is TRBJ2-2; 7 nucleotides match TRBD1. Losses at the gene ends were 2 bases for V and 13 bases for J; bases not matched to a gene: 10. The CDR3 covers 14 residues. Per the germline V gene, CDR1 is SEHNR and CDR2 is FQNEAQ (reference sequence). CDR3 DNA: TGTGCCAGCAGCTTAAGGGACAGAATTCGTGGGCTGTTTTTT. As protein: CASSLRDRIRGLFF.

The chain employs TRBV10-3 and TRBJ2-5; D is possibly TRBD1 (5 bases). Germline V gives CDR1 ENHRY, CDR2 SYGVKD. This CDR3 region has 13 residues. Trimming removed 7 bases at V and 2 bases at J, with 11 bases between. CDR3 DNA: TGTGCCATCAACCGACAGATTCAAGAGACCCAGTACTTC. This gives the protein CAINRQIQETQYF.

This clonotype was seen a handful of times. The chain recombines TRBV30 with TRBJ1-1, with D tentatively TRBD1 (6 bases). V was trimmed by 1 base and J by 11 bases, leaving 11 bases between them. CDR3 length equals 11 residues. Germline V CDR1 and CDR2: GTSNPN, SVGIG (reference sequence). The CDR3 loop reads CAWSGQGPAFF. In nucleotides, the CDR3 is TGTGCCTGGAGTGGGCAGGGGCCGGCTTTCTTT.

The rearrangement links TRBV7-6 to TRBJ2-2, with D possibly matching TRBD2 (6 bases). Germline V gene lookup returns CDR1 SGHVS and CDR2 FNYEAQ. CDR3 length: 16 residues. The ends were cut back, 2 bases at V and 3 bases at J, with 13 bases in the middle. The CDR3 DNA reads as TGTGCCAGCAGCTTATTCCCTAGCGCCTACACCGGGGAGCTGTTTTTT. Translating it yields CASSLFPSAYTGELFF.

This clonotype showed up many times. This sequence joins TRBV2 and TRBJ2-2; D is undetermined. The V end lost 2 bases, the J end lost 2 bases, and 6 bases lay between the germline ends. The CDR3 spans 14 residues. CDR1 and CDR2 from the germline V gene are SNHLY and FYNNEI. In DNA form, the CDR3 reads TGTGCCAGCAGTGAAATTGACAACACCGGGGAGCTGTTTTTT. This gives the protein CASSEIDNTGELFF.

J is TRBJ2-1 and V is TRBV6-5; D perhaps matches TRBD1 (5 bases). V lost 6 bases and J 12 bases, leaving 15 bases between the germline ends. The CDR3 runs 12 residues. Germline-derived CDR1 and CDR2 are MNHEY and SVGAGI. CDR3 region: CASRSGKTRQFF. The CDR3, as DNA: TGTGCCAGCAGGTCAGGGAAAACCCGGCAGTTCTTC.

This clonotype was counted ten times or more. The chain joins TRBV14 to TRBJ1-2; D is unresolved. Germline V CDR1 and CDR2: SGHDN, FVKESK. The CDR3 contains 13 residues. Trimming cost V 1 base and J 0 bases, with 3 bases left between them. The CDR3 region has the DNA TGTGCCAGCAGCCAAGGTGCTAACTATGGCTACACCTTC. It yields the protein CASSQGANYGYTF.

The chain joins TRBV18 to TRBJ1-2; TRBD1 might be the D (5 bases). The length of the CDR3 is 14 residues. V lost 2 bases and J 0 bases, leaving 7 bases between the germline ends. Germline CDR1 KGHSH, CDR2 LQKENI. The CDR3 loop is CASSPGGPNYGYTF. CDR3 bases: TGTGCCAGCTCACCAGGGGGACCTAACTATGGCTACACCTTC.

The chain employs TRBV9 and TRBJ2-1; D gene ambiguous. V lost 0 bases and J 2 bases, leaving 3 bases between the germline ends. This CDR3 is built from 13 residues. Per the germline V gene, CDR1 is SGDLS and CDR2 is YYNGEE. The DNA of the CDR3 is TGTGCCAGCAGCGTAGCCCCCTACAATGAGCAGTTCTTC. This codes for CASSVAPYNEQFF.

This clonotype was picked up many times. The gene calls are TRBV6-2 or TRBV6-3 and TRBJ2-3; TRBD1 matches at 9 bases. The germline CDR1 and CDR2 sequences are MNHEY and SVGEGT. Trimming removed 5 bases from V and 5 bases from J; junction bases left unmatched: 5. CDR3 size: 14 residues. The CDR3 DNA is TGTGCCAGCAGTCCGCGGACAGGGGAAGATACGCAGTATTTT. Translating gives CASSPRTGEDTQYF.

This sequence joins TRBV29-1 and TRBJ1-6; TRBD1 aligns across 8 bases. The CDR3 covers 14 residues. Germline-derived CDR1 and CDR2 are SQVTM and ANQGSEA. The V segment lost 6 bases and the J segment 8 bases; nucleotides outside the gene matches: 9. For the CDR3, the DNA is TGCAGCGTATCCGGACAGGGACCCGATTCACCCCTCCACTTT. Its translation: CSVSGQGPDSPLHF.

The chain recombines TRBV5-1 with TRBJ2-3, with 13 bases that match TRBD2. Germline CDR1 is SGHRS and CDR2 is YFSETQ. V dropped 2 bases and J dropped 5; count of bases not matched to a gene: 8. This CDR3 region has 17 residues. The chain's CDR3 is CASSLPGLAGAKDTQYF. Written as DNA, the CDR3 is TGCGCCAGCAGCTTACCAGGACTAGCGGGAGCTAAAGATACGCAGTATTTT. Full variable domain (remainder filled in from reference TRBV5-1 and TRBJ2-3): KAGVTQTPRYLIKTRGQQVTLSCSPISGHRSVSWYQQTPGQGLQFLFEYFSETQRNKGNFPGRFSGRQFSNSRSEMNVSTLELGDSALYLCASSLPGLAGAKDTQYFGPGTRLTVL.

This clonotype was found a few times. The rearrangement uses TRBV20-1 and TRBJ2-3, with D possibly matching TRBD1 (6 bases). Germline lookup yields CDR1 DFQATT and CDR2 SNEGSKA (reference sequence). The CDR3 sequence is 17 residues long. The germline V and J ends were trimmed by 3 bases and 5 bases, with 24 bases remaining between them. The CDR3 DNA reads as TGCAGTGCTAGTGGCCTAGGGGGAACCCTTTGGGAAGATACGCAGTATTTT. Its protein product is CSASGLGGTLWEDTQYF.

This clonotype was seen more than once but under ten times. The chain couples TRBV12-3 or TRBV12-4 to TRBJ2-4, with 11 bases that match TRBD2. There are 14 residues in the CDR3. V dropped 4 bases and J dropped 6; count of bases not matched to a gene: 2. This CDR3 reads CASSSGLAGNIQYF. CDR3 nucleotides: TGTGCCAGCAGTTCCGGACTAGCGGGAAACATTCAGTACTTC.

Remarks on this clonotype: One end of the junction varies from germline; a read error may be responsible. The genes are TRBV7-9 and TRBJ1-2; perhaps TRBD1 as D (5 bases). This CDR3 has 14 residues. In germline, CDR1 is SEHNR, CDR2 FQNEAQ (reference sequence). CDR3: CASNFVGVNYGYTF. The CDR3 DNA reads as TGTGCTAGCAATTTCGTGGGGGTTAACTATGGCTACACCTTC.

The rearrangement uses TRBV19 and TRBJ2-1, with TRBD2 matching 11 bases. The CDR3 has 13 residues. Germline CDR1 reads LNHDA; CDR2 reads SQIVND (reference sequence). Trimming removed 4 bases from V and 8 bases from J; junction bases left unmatched: 1. The CDR3 region is CASSTLAGDEQFF. The CDR3 DNA reads TGTGCCAGTAGTACACTAGCGGGAGATGAGCAGTTCTTC.

This chain uses TRBV9 with TRBJ2-2; D gene uncertain. The germline V gene has CDR1 SGDLS and CDR2 YYNGEE. Trimming took off 2 bases at V and 1 base at J, with 9 bases between the two ends. The CDR3 is 15 residues long. The CDR3 coding sequence is TGTGCCAGCAGCGTGGGTCCCAGGAACACCGGGGAGCTGTTTTTT. This gives the protein CASSVGPRNTGELFF.

This clonotype was detected once. In DNA, the CDR3 is TGTGCCTGGAGTATTTCAGGTGAAGCTTTCTTT. It codes for CAWSISGEAFF. The chain links TRBV30 to TRBJ1-1; unclear D gene. Trimming stripped 2 bases from V and 7 bases from J, with 8 bases between. The CDR3 runs to 11 residues. Germline CDR1 GTSNPN, CDR2 SVGIG (reference sequence). The complete variable domain, with remaining parts taken from reference TRBV30 and TRBJ1-1, reads SQTIHQWPATLVQPVGSPLSLECTVEGTSNPNLYWYRQAAGRGLQLLFYSVGIGQISSEVPQNLSASRPQDRQFILSSKKLLLSDSGFYLCAWSISGEAFFGQGTRLTVV.

This clonotype was observed a handful of times. The genes are TRBV20-1 and TRBJ2-3; TRBD2 agrees at 9 bases. CDR3 length: 15 amino acids. The ends lost 0 bases at V and 4 bases at J; junction bases unmatched: 5. Germline CDR1 reads DFQATT; CDR2 reads SNEGSKA (reference sequence). This CDR3 is CSARDPSGNADTQYF. The CDR3 DNA is TGCAGTGCTAGAGACCCTAGCGGGAACGCAGATACGCAGTATTTT.

The chain combines TRBV18 with TRBJ2-1; 8 bases fit TRBD2. Per germline, CDR1 KGHSH and CDR2 LQKENI. The V segment lost 6 bases and the J segment 3 bases; nucleotides outside the gene matches: 10. The CDR3 has 16 residues. The CDR3 DNA sequence: TGTGCCAGCTCTCCCCGGGAGGGAGGAGGCTACAATGAGCAGTTCTTC. It translates to CASSPREGGGYNEQFF.

The chain recombines TRBV5-1 with TRBJ1-6; D remains unclear. The germline V and J ends were trimmed by 4 bases and 7 bases, with 15 bases remaining between them. CDR1 is SGHRS, CDR2 YFSETQ, per germline. The CDR3 consists of 15 residues. This CDR3 is CASSLYSIRNSPLHF. CDR3 coding DNA: TGCGCCAGCAGCCTGTACAGCATAAGGAATTCACCCCTCCACTTT.

In its sample, this clonotype was seen a few times. This CDR3 reads CASSTGGTSGSNEQFF. Here the CDR3 DNA reads TGTGCCAGCAGCACTGGCGGGACTAGCGGGAGTAATGAGCAGTTCTTC. V gene TRBV5-6 combines with J gene TRBJ2-1; TRBD2 agrees at 14 bases. CDR1 is SGHDT and CDR2 is YYEEEE in the germline V gene. The V and J ends lost 4 bases and 7 bases, in that order; junction bases with no gene match: 7. The CDR3 is 16 residues long.

With respect to this clonotype: A junction end diverges from the germline sequence, so it may reflect a read error. V usage is TRBV3-1 and J usage is TRBJ1-5; D gene ambiguous. Looked up from germline, CDR1 is LGHDT and CDR2 is YNNKEL (reference sequence). This CDR3 contains 13 residues. The CDR3 is CASNQVPNQPQHF. The CDR3 bases are TGTGCCAGCAACCAAGTCCCTAATCAGCCCCAGCATTTT.

This clonotype was seen only a few times. V is TRBV20-1 and J is TRBJ2-2; a possible D gene is TRBD2 (6 bases). V lost 1 base to trimming and J lost 6 bases, with 12 bases between them. The CDR3 length is 14 residues. The germline CDR1 and CDR2 sequences are DFQATT and SNEGSKA (reference sequence). In nucleotides, the CDR3 is TGCAGTGCTAGAGTTGGAGGGCTAGCCGGGGAGCTGTTTTTT. This encodes CSARVGGLAGELFF.

On this clonotype: A much more abundant neighbour one base away suggests this may be a read error. This chain uses TRBV12-3 or TRBV12-4 with TRBJ1-1; D unclear. This CDR3 comprises 13 residues. This CDR3 reads CAGSFMWDTEAFF. DNA for the CDR3: TGTGCCGGCAGTTTTATGTGGGACACTGAAGCTTTCTTT.

This clonotype has just a few counts. This rearrangement joins TRBV29-1 to TRBJ1-2; weak D call: TRBD1 (6 bases). The CDR3 runs to 16 residues. CDR1 is SQVTM and CDR2 is ANQGSEA in the germline V gene. The V end lost 1 base, the J end lost 3 bases, and 18 bases lay between the germline ends. The CDR3 loop reads CSVEGLGTRSDYGYTF. The CDR3 bases are TGCAGCGTTGAAGGCCTCGGGACAAGGTCGGACTATGGCTACACCTTC.

This clonotype was seen ten or more times. The gene calls are TRBV29-1 and TRBJ2-2, with TRBD1 matching 9 bases. The CDR3 spans 14 residues. The V and J ends lost 5 bases and 7 bases, in that order; junction bases with no gene match: 8. The germline V gene has CDR1 SQVTM and CDR2 ANQGSEA. CDR3 sequence reads: CSVSPGTGIGELFF. The CDR3 region has the DNA TGCAGCGTTTCCCCCGGGACAGGGATCGGGGAGCTGTTTTTT.

This clonotype appeared once. This sequence joins TRBV5-6 and TRBJ2-2; D uncertain. The CDR3 totals 13 residues. The V end was cut by 1 base, the J end by 6 bases, with 7 bases between. Germline CDR1 and CDR2: SGHDT and YYEEEE. CDR3 nucleotides: TGTGCCAGCAGCTTGCCCCTCCCCGGGGAGCTGTTTTTT. Translated, it gives CASSLPLPGELFF.

As to this clonotype: With a much larger clone just one base away, this may be a read error. The chain is built from TRBV19 and TRBJ1-1; tentative D call: TRBD1 (6 bases). This CDR3 region has 14 residues. Germline values: CDR1 LNHDA, CDR2 SQIVND (reference sequence). The CDR3 spells CTSSQGRLSTEAFF. The CDR3 DNA reads as TGTACCAGTAGCCAGGGGAGATTGAGCACTGAAGCTTTCTTT.